This T cell receptor (beta chain) was sequenced in a study of shared clonotypes between healthy human individuals. Study observations and caveats: Generation probabilities of non-shared clonotypes were lower (relative to those shared by all four donors).

Worth noting for this clone: Its cognate antigen is unknown.

The V end lost 6 bases, the J end lost 0 bases, and 14 bases lay between the germline ends. The CDR3 runs to 15 residues. Germline CDR1 and CDR2: ENHRY and SYGVKD. Here immunoSEQ multiplex PCR was the method, and the copy in TCRdb shows in-frame clones only, minus some. Among about a million clones listed, 60% to 80% were seen once. The rearrangement links TRBV10-3 to TRBJ1-2; D may be TRBD1 (6 bases). Sequenced material: memory CD4+ T cells from PBMCs. Noted subset: CD45RA-negative fraction. This TCR was sampled from a young man in good health. Some clones in this sample may be carry-over from other donors' samples. CDR3 sequence (DNA): TGTGCCATCAGCGAGGAATACAGGGCTAACTATGGCTACACCTTC. It specifies CAISEEYRANYGYTF.